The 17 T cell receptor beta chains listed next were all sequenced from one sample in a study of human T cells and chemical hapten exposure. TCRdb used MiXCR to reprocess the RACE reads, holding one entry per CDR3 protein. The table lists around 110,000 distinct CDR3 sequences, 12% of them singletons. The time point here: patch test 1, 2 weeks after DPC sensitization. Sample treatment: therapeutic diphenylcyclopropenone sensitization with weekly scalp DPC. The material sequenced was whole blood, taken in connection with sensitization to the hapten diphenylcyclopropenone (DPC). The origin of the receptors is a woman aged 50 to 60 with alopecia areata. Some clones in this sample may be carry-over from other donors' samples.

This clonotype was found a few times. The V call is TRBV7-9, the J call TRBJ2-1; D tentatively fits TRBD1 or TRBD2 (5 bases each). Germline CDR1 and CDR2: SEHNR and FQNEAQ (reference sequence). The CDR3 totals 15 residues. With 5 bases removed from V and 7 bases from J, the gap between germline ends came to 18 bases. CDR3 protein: CASSGDGTGGNEQFF. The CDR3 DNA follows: TGTGCCAGCAGCGGGGATGGGACGGGCGGAAATGAGCAGTTCTTC.

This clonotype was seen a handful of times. CDR3 bases: TGTGCCACCAGCAGAGATCCAAGGGACATGGGTACAGGGCTAGAAGAGACCCAGTACTTC. This encodes CATSRDPRDMGTGLEETQYF. The genes are TRBV15 and TRBJ2-5; possibly TRBD1 for D (6 bases). The germline V and J ends were trimmed by 0 bases and 3 bases, with 26 bases remaining between them. The CDR3 contains 20 residues. Germline-derived CDR1 and CDR2 are LNHNV and YYDKDF (reference sequence).

The CDR3 sequence is CSVVDRGDIQYF. CDR3 in DNA: TGCAGCGTGGTGGACAGGGGGGACATTCAGTACTTC. The V call is TRBV29-1, the J call TRBJ2-4; 10 nucleotides match TRBD1. Germline V gives CDR1 SQVTM, CDR2 ANQGSEA. The CDR3 sequence is 12 residues long. V trimming: 6 bases; J trimming: 8 bases; junction bases outside the gene matches: 4.

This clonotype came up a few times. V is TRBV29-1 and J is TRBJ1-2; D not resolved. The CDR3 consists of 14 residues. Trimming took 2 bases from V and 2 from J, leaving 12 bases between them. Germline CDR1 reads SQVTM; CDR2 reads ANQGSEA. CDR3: CSVEKAESNYGYTF. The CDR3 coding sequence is TGCAGCGTTGAAAAGGCGGAATCCAACTATGGCTACACCTTC.

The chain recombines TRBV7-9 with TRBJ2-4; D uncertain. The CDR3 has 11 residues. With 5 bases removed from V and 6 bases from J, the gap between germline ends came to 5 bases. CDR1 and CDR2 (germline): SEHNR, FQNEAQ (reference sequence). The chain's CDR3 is CASSGVNIQYF. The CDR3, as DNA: TGTGCCAGCAGCGGGGTAAACATTCAGTACTTC.

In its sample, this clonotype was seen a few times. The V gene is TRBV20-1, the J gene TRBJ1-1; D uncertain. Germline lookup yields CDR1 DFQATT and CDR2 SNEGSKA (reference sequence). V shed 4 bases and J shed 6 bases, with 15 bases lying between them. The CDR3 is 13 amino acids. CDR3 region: CSAIPPWLAEAFF. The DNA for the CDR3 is TGCAGTGCTATCCCGCCGTGGTTGGCTGAAGCTTTCTTT.

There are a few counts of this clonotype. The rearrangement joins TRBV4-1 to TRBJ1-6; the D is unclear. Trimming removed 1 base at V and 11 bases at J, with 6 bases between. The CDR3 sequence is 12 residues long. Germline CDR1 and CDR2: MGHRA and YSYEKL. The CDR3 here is CASSQGTAPLHF. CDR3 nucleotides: TGCGCCAGCAGCCAAGGGACGGCACCCCTCCACTTT.

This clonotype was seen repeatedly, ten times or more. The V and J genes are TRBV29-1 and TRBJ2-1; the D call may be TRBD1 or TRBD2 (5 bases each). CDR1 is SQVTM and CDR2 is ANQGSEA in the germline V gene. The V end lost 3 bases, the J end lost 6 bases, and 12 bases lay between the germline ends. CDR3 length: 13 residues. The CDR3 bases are TGCAGCGTTGAGGTCGGGGCCTCCAATGAGCAGTTCTTC. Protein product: CSVEVGASNEQFF.

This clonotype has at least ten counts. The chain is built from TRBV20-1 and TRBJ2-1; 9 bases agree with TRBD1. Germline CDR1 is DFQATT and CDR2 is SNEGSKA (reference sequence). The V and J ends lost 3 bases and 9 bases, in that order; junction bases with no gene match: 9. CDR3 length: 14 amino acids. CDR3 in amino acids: CSARTGGPSREQFF. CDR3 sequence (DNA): TGCAGTGCTAGGACAGGGGGTCCCTCGCGTGAGCAGTTCTTC.

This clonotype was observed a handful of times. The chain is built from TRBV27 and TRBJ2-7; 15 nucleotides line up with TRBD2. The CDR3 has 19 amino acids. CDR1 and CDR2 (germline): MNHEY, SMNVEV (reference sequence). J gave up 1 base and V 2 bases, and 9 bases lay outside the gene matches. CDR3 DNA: TGTGCCAGCAGTTTAACTTTCCCGGGACTAGCGGGGGGATCCTACGAGCAGTACTTC. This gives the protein CASSLTFPGLAGGSYEQYF.

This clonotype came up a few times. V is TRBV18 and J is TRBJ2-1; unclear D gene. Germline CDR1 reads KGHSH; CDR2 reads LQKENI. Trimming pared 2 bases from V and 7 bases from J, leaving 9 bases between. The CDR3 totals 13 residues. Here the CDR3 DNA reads TGTGCCAGCTCACCAAGGGATTTGAATGAGCAGTTCTTC. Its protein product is CASSPRDLNEQFF.

The chain's CDR3 is CATSNRSGTPRYF. The DNA for the CDR3 is TGTGCCACGTCTAATCGATCAGGGACCCCCCGGTATTTT. The chain uses TRBV11-3 and TRBJ2-3, with D possibly called TRBD1 or TRBD2 (5 bases each). Germline values: CDR1 SGHNT, CDR2 YENEEA. V was trimmed by 10 bases and J by 14 bases, leaving 25 bases between them. This CDR3 region has 13 residues.

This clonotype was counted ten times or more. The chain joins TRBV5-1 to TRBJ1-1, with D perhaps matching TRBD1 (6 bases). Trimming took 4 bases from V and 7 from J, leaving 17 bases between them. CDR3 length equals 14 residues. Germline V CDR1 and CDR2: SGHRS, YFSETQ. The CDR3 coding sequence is TGCGCCAGCAGCCGTGACAGGTTGGGCATTGAAGCTTTCTTT. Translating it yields CASSRDRLGIEAFF.

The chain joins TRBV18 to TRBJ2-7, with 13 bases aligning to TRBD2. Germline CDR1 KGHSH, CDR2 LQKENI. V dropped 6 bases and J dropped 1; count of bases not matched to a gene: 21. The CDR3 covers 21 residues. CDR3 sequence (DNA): TGTGCCAGCTCCCCGGCACGGGAACTAGCGGGAGGGCCGGGAAGTTCCTACGAGCAGTACTTC. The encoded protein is CASSPARELAGGPGSSYEQYF.

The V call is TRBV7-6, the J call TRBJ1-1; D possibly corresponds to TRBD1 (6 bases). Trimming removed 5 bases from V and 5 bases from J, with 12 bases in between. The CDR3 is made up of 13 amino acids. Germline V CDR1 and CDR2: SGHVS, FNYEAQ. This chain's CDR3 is CASSAQGATEAFF. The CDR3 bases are TGTGCCAGCAGCGCACAGGGAGCGACTGAAGCTTTCTTT.

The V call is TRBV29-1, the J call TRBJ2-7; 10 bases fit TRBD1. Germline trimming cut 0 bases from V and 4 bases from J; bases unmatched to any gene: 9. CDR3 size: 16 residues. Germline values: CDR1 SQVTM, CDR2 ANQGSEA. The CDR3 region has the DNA TGCAGCGTTGAAGATTTGGGACAGGGGCAACTTTACGAGCAGTACTTC. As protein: CSVEDLGQGQLYEQYF.

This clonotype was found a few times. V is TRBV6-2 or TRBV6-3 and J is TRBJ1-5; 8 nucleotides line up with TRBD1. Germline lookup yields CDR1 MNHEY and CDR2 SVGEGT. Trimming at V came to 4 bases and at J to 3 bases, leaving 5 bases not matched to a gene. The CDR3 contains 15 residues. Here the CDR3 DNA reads TGTGCCAGCAGTTCAATGGGACAGGACAATCAGCCCCAGCATTTT. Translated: CASSSMGQDNQPQHF.